A selection of T cell receptor beta chains follows, all from one sample in a study of regulatory T cells in long-lasting Graves disease. Via MiXCR, TCRdb re-called the multiplex PCR reads, giving one row per CDR3 protein. This sample yields roughly 400,000 distinct CDR3 sequences, of which less than 25% are seen a single time; 20% belongs to the top ten. Specimen: peripheral blood mononuclear cells (PBMCs), collected when the disease was refractory, from a patient treated with antithyroid drugs. The receptors derive from a female donor with Graves disease. Each CDR3 is given with its conserved first and last residue. A D gene is named only where the DNA matches it firmly. Size values are once, few and many counts, or a class for expanded clones, and some rows have none.

TRBJ1-5,NA,few,TRBV27,CASSLRGTVEYSNQPQHF,TGTGCCAGCAGCCTACGGGGGACTGTTGAATATAGCAATCAGCCCCAGCATTTT
TRBJ2-7,TRBD2,many,TRBV6-1,CASSRTSGASYEQYF,TGTGCCAGCAGCAGGACTAGCGGGGCCTCCTACGAGCAGTACTTC
TRBJ1-2,TRBD1,many,TRBV6-1,CASSDPGTGNYGYTF,TGTGCCAGCAGTGACCCCGGGACAGGGAACTATGGCTACACCTTC
TRBJ1-4,NA,few,TRBV6-1,CASSDAGKLFF,TGTGCCAGCAGCGACGCTGGAAAACTGTTTTTT
TRBJ2-4,TRBD2,few,TRBV20-1,CSARGSGRGLNIQYF,TGCAGTGCTAGAGGGAGCGGGAGAGGGTTAAACATTCAGTACTTC
TRBJ2-2,TRBD2,many,TRBV7-2,CASSLRASGGGELFF,TGTGCCAGCAGCTTAAGGGCTAGCGGAGGCGGGGAGCTGTTTTTT
TRBJ2-7,TRBD2,many,TRBV2,CASRTGVSGRAGFRLYEQYF,TGTGCCAGCAGGACGGGGGTTAGCGGGAGGGCCGGTTTTAGGCTCTACGAGCAGTACTTC
TRBJ2-3,NA,NA,TRBV7-2,CASSFEGYNTDTQYF,TGTGCCAGCAGCTTCGAAGGCTATAACACAGATACGCAGTATTTT
TRBJ2-7,NA,NA,TRBV7-6,CASSSEASPYEQYF,TGTGCCAGCAGCTCCGAGGCGAGCCCCTACGAGCAGTACTTC
TRBJ2-5,NA,few,TRBV5-6,CASSLVVSMETQYF,TGTGCCAGCAGCTTGGTGGTTTCTATGGAGACCCAGTACTTC
TRBJ2-7,TRBD1,few,TRBV20-1,CSATPGQGAGYEQYF,TGCAGTGCAACGCCGGGACAGGGGGCGGGGTACGAGCAGTACTTC
TRBJ2-5,NA,few,TRBV29-1,CSVEDEAGTETQYF,TGCAGCGTTGAAGATGAGGCAGGGACGGAGACCCAGTACTTC
TRBJ2-1,NA,NA,TRBV3-1,CASTIVGVYNEQFF,TGTGCCAGCACCATAGTAGGAGTTTACAATGAGCAGTTCTTC
TRBJ2-7,TRBD2,many,TRBV2,CASNTPGTSIHEQYF,TGTGCCAGCAATACACCCGGGACTAGTATCCACGAGCAGTACTTC
TRBJ1-3,NA,few,TRBV20-1,CSASSDSYSGNTIYF,TGCAGTGCTAGTTCTGACTCCTACTCTGGAAACACCATATATTTT
TRBJ2-5,NA,many,TRBV9,CASSLGTHEETQYF,TGTGCCAGCAGCCTAGGGACACACGAAGAGACCCAGTACTTC
TRBJ1-1,TRBD1,NA,TRBV5-1,CASSLEQGATEAFF,TGCGCCAGCAGCTTGGAACAGGGGGCAACTGAAGCTTTCTTT
TRBJ1-5,NA,few,TRBV20-1,CSARDQSNQPQHF,TGCAGTGCTAGAGACCAGAGCAATCAGCCCCAGCATTTT
TRBJ1-4,TRBD1,few,TRBV24-1,CATSDGQGEREKLFF,TGTGCCACCAGTGACGGACAGGGAGAGAGGGAAAAACTGTTTTTT
TRBJ1-1,NA,NA,TRBV30,CAWSVVSGDLNTEAFF,TGTGCCTGGAGTGTAGTGTCAGGAGACTTGAACACTGAAGCTTTCTTT
TRBJ1-2,NA,many,TRBV12-3/TRBV12-4,CASSAIFAEGYTF,TGTGCCAGCAGCGCGATCTTCGCCGAGGGCTACACCTTC
TRBJ2-7,NA,NA,TRBV2,CASSEVWSSYEQYF,TGTGCCAGCAGTGAGGTCTGGAGCTCCTACGAGCAGTACTTC